This paragraph reports one T cell receptor beta chain. Its antigen remains unidentified. CD4+ cells of the naive, central memory, regulatory and stem cell-like memory types were sorted via CD45RO/CCR7/CD25/CD127/CD95/CD27. With 5 bases clipped from V and 5 bases from J, the junction kept 5 bases outside the gene matches. The V gene's germline CDR1 is SEHNR and CDR2 FQNEAQ (reference sequence). The CDR3 runs 15 residues. The sample belongs to a study of beta chain features in type 1 diabetes. Findings and limits, study-wide: Researchers reported that naive, central memory and Treg TCRB repertoires appeared more similar in patients than in healthy donors.

The whole isolated RNA underwent reverse transcription, so sequencing captured expressed TCRB transcripts. The average output of naive, central memory and regulatory T cell samples was several million reads. Using immunoSEQ multiplex PCR, the repertoire was profiled, and TCRdb retains in-frame clones only, with some absent. This sample has about 450,000 clones; about 10% occur once, and the top ten carry around 0.05%. This rearrangement joins TRBV7-9 to TRBJ2-1; TRBD2 agrees at 11 bases. Source material: naive CD4+ T cells from blood. The source of this sequence is a woman younger than 30 in good health. The CDR3 bases are TGTGCCAGCAGCCATAGCGGGAGGGACGACAATGAGCAGTTCTTC. It specifies CASSHSGRDDNEQFF.